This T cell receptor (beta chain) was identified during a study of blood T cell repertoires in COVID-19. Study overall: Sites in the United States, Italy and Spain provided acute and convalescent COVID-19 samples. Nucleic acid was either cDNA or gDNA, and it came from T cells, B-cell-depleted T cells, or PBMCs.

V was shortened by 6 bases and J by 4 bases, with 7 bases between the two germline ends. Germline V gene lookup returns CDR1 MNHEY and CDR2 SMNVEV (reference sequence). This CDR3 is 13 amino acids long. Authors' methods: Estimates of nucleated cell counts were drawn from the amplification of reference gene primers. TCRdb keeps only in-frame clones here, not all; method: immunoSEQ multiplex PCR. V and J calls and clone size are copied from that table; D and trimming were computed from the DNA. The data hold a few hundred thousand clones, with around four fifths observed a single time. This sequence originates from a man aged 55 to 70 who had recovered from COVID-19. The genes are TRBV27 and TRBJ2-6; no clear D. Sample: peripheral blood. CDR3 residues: CASRNTGANVLTF. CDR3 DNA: TGTGCCAGCAGGAACACCGGGGCCAACGTCCTGACTTTC.